Listed below are T cell receptor beta chains from one sample, sequenced in a study of T cell responses to AZD1222 COVID-19 vaccine. Clones were sequenced by immunoSEQ multiplex PCR, and TCRdb holds only the in-frame ones, with some missing. The sample carries about 190,000 clones, around 91% recorded once. The sequencing used peripheral blood, collected on day 0 of AZD1222 vaccination. The receptors were sampled from an adult in good health. The CDR3 runs from the conserved cysteine through the conserved F or W. The D gene is left open where the match is weak. A row's size may be missing; if present it is once, few, many or a size class.

j_gene | v_gene | d_gene | abundance | CDR3nt | CDR3aa
TRBJ1-3 | TRBV7-2 | TRBD1 | once | TGTGCCAGCAGCTTCGTTCAGGGGGCGAAAAACACCATATATTTT | CASSFVQGAKNTIYF
TRBJ1-1 | TRBV4-1 | TRBD1 | NA | TGCGCCAGCAGCCAAGCCGGGACAGGGGTCGCTGAAGCTTTCTTT | CASSQAGTGVAEAFF
TRBJ2-1 | TRBV12-3/TRBV12-4 | NA | NA | TGTGCCAGCAGCCCCGGCGTTGAGCAGTTCTTC | CASSPGVEQFF
TRBJ1-5 | TRBV30 | NA | NA | TGTGCCTGGAGTGTGTCGGGTTACGGGCAGCCCCAGCATTTT | CAWSVSGYGQPQHF
TRBJ2-7 | TRBV2 | NA | NA | TGTGCCAGCAGTGAGCAGGGGAAATCCTACGAGCAGTACTTC | CASSEQGKSYEQYF
TRBJ1-1 | TRBV5-1 | NA | NA | TGCGCCAGCAGCCCGCTTGGGGTTGGGGAAGACGGAAGGTTT | CASSPLGVGEDGRF
TRBJ1-4 | TRBV9 | TRBD1 | once | TGTGCCAGCAGCGTAGACGGGACAGGGGATGAAAAACTGTTTTTT | CASSVDGTGDEKLFF
TRBJ1-1 | TRBV5-6 | NA | NA | TGTGCCAGCAGCTCATACAGGGAATGGAACACTGAAGCTTTCTTT | CASSSYREWNTEAFF
TRBJ2-7 | TRBV5-6 | TRBD1 | once | TGTGCCAGCAGCCCAACCGGGACAGCGGCCTCCTACGAGCAGTACTTC | CASSPTGTAASYEQYF
TRBJ1-3 | TRBV6-5 | NA | NA | TGTGCCAGCAGTTATTTCCGGGCCTCTGGAAACACCATATATTTT | CASSYFRASGNTIYF
TRBJ2-5 | TRBV20-1 | NA | NA | TGCAGTGCTAGAGATTTTCCAGGACTGTACTTC | CSARDFPGLYF
TRBJ2-3 | TRBV28 | TRBD2 | NA | TGTGCCAGCAGTGTTACGCGGGGGGGCGGGGCAGATACGCAGTATTTT | CASSVTRGGGADTQYF
TRBJ2-7 | TRBV29-1 | TRBD2 | NA | TGCAGCGTCGGTAGTCTAGCGGGGGCCTACGAGCAGTACTTC | CSVGSLAGAYEQYF
TRBJ2-4 | TRBV15 | NA | NA | TGTGCCACCAGACAGGGAGCCAAAAACATTCAGTACTTC | CATRQGAKNIQYF
TRBJ2-7 | TRBV3-1/TRBV3-2 | NA | NA | TGTGCCAGCAGCCCTATGGTCGGAACCTACGAGCAGTACTTC | CASSPMVGTYEQYF
TRBJ2-2 | TRBV18 | NA | NA | TGTGCCAGCTCACCTTTGGGGGACACGGCCGGGGAGCTGTTTTTT | CASSPLGDTAGELFF
TRBJ1-2 | TRBV9 | NA | NA | TGTGCCAGCAGCGTAGCTGGCACCCTCGGCTATGGCTACACCTTC | CASSVAGTLGYGYTF